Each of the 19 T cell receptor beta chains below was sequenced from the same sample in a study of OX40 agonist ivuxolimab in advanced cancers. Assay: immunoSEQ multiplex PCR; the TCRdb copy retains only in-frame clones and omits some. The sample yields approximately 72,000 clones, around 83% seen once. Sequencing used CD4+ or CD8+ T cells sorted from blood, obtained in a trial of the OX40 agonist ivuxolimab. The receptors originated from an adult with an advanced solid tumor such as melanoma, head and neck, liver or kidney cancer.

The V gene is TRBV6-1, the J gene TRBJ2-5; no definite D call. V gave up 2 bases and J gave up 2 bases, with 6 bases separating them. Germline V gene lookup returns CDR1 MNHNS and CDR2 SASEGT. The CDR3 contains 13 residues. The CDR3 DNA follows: TGTGCCAGCAGTGAACAGGAACAAGAGACCCAGTACTTC. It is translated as CASSEQEQETQYF.

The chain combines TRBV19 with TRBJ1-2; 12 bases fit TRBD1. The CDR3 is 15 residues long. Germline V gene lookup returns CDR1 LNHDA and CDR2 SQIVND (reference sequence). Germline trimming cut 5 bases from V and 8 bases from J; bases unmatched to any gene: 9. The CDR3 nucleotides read TGTGCCAGTAGTTCCCGGGACAGGGGGCGCATCGGCTACACCTTC. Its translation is CASSSRDRGRIGYTF.

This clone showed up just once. CDR3 nucleotide sequence: TGTGCCAGTACCGGACAGAGCACTAACTATGGCTACACCTTC. Protein: CASTGQSTNYGYTF. The V gene is TRBV19, the J gene TRBJ1-2; D is possibly TRBD1 (6 bases). The germline V gene has CDR1 LNHDA and CDR2 SQIVND (reference sequence). This CDR3 is 14 amino acids long. V was pared by 7 bases and J by 0 bases, with 12 bases between.

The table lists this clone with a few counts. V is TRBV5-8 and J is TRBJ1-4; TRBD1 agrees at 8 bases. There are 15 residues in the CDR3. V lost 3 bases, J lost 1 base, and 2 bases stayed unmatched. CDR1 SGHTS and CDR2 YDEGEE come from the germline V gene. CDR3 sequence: CASSSGQGTNEKLFF. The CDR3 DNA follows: TGTGCCAGCAGCTCCGGACAGGGAACTAATGAAAAACTGTTTTTT.

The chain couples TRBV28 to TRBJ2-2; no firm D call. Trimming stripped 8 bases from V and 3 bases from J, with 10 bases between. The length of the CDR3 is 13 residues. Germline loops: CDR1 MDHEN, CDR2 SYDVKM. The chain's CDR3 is CASVRADTGELFF. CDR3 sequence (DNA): TGTGCCAGCGTCCGGGCCGACACCGGGGAGCTGTTTTTT.

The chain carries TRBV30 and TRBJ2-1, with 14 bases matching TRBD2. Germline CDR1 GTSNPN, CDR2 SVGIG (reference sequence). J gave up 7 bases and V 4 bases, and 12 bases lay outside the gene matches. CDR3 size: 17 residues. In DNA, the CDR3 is TGTGCCTGGAAAAGGATCTCGGGACTAGCGGGAGTTAATGAGCAGTTCTTC. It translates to CAWKRISGLAGVNEQFF.

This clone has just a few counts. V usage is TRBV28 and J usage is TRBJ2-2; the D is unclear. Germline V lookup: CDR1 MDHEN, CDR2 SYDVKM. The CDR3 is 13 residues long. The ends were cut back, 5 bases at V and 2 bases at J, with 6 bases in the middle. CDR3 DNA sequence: TGTGCCAGCAGTGACCCAAACACCGGGGAGCTGTTTTTT. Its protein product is CASSDPNTGELFF.

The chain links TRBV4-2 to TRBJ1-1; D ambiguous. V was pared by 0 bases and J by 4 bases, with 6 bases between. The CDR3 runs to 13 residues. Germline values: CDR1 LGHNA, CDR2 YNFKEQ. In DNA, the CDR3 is TGTGCCAGCAGCCAAGATACAGCCACTGAAGCTTTCTTT. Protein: CASSQDTATEAFF.

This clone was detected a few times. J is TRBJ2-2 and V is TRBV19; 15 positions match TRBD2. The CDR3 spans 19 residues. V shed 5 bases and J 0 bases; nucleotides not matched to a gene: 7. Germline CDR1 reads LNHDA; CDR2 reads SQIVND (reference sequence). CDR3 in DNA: TGTGCCAGTAGTGTGCGGACTAGCGGGAGGGTGACGAACACCGGGGAGCTGTTTTTT. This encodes CASSVRTSGRVTNTGELFF.

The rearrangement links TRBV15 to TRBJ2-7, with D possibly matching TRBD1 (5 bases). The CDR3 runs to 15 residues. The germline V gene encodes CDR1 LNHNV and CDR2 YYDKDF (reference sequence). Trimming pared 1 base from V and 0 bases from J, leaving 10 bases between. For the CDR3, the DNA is TGTGCCACCAGCAGAGTAAGGGGTACCTCCTACGAGCAGTACTTC. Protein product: CATSRVRGTSYEQYF. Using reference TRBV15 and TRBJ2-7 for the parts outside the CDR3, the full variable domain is DAMVIQNPRYQVTQFGKPVTLSCSQTLNHNVMYWYQQKSSQAPKLLFHYYDKDFNNEADTPDNFQSRRPNTSFCFLDIRSPGLGDTAMYLCATSRVRGTSYEQYFGPGTRLTVT.

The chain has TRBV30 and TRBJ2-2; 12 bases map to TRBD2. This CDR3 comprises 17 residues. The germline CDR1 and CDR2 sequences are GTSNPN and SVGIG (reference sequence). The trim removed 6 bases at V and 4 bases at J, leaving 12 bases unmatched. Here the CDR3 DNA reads TGTGCCTGCGGTCGAGGACTAGCGGGATACGGCACCGGGGAGCTGTTTTTT. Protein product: CACGRGLAGYGTGELFF.

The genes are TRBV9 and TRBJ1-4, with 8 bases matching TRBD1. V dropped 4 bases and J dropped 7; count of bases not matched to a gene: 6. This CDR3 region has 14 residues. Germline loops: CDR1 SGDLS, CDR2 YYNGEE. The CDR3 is CASSSGQVVEKLFF. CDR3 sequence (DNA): TGTGCCAGCAGCTCGGGACAGGTGGTTGAAAAACTGTTTTTT.

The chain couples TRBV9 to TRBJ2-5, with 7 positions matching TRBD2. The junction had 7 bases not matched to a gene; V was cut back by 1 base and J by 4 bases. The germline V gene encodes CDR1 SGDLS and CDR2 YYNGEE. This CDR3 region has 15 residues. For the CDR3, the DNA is TGTGCCAGCAGCGTACTAGCGGACACAGGAGAGACCCAGTACTTC. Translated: CASSVLADTGETQYF.

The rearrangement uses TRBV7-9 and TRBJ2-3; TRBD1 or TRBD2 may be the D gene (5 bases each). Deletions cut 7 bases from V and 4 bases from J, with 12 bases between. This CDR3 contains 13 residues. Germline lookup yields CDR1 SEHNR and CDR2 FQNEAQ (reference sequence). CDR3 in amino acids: CASIPTGPDTQYF. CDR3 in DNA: TGTGCCAGCATCCCGACGGGGCCAGATACGCAGTATTTT.

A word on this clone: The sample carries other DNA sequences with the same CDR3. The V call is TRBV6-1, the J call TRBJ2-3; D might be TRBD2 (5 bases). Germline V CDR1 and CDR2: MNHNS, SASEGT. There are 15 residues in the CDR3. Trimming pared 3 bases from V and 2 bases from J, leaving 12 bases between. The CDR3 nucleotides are TGTGCCAGCAGTGAGCATCAGCGGACCACAGATACGCAGTATTTT. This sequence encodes CASSEHQRTTDTQYF.

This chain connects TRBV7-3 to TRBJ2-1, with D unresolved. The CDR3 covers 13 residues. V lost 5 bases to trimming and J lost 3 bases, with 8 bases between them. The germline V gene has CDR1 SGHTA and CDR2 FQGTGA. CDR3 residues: CASSMDGYNEQFF. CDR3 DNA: TGTGCCAGCAGCATGGACGGCTACAATGAGCAGTTCTTC. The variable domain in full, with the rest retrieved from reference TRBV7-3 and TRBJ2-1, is GAGVSQTPSNKVTEKGKYVELRCDPISGHTALYWYRQSLGQGPEFLIYFQGTGAADDSGLPNDRFFAVRPEGSVSTLKIQRTERGDSAVYLCASSMDGYNEQFFGPGTRLTVL.

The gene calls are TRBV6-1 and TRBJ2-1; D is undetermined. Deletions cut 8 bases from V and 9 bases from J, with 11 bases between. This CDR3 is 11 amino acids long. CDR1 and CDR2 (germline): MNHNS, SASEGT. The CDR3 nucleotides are TGTGCCAGCGGTCAATCTCGTGAGCAGTTCTTC. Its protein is CASGQSREQFF.

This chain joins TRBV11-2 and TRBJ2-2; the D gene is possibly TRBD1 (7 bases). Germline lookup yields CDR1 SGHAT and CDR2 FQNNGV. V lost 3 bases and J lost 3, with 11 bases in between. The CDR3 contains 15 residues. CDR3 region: CASSFRRGDTGELFF. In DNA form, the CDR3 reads TGTGCCAGCAGCTTTCGCAGGGGGGACACCGGGGAGCTGTTTTTT.

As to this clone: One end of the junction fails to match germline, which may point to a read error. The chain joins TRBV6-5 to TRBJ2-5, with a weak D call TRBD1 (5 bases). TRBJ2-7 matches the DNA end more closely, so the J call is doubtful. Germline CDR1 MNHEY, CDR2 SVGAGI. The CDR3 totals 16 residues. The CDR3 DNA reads TGTGTCAGCAGTTACGTTCAGGGTGGTAGTAACTACGAGCAGTACTTC. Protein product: CVSSYVQGGSNYEQYF.